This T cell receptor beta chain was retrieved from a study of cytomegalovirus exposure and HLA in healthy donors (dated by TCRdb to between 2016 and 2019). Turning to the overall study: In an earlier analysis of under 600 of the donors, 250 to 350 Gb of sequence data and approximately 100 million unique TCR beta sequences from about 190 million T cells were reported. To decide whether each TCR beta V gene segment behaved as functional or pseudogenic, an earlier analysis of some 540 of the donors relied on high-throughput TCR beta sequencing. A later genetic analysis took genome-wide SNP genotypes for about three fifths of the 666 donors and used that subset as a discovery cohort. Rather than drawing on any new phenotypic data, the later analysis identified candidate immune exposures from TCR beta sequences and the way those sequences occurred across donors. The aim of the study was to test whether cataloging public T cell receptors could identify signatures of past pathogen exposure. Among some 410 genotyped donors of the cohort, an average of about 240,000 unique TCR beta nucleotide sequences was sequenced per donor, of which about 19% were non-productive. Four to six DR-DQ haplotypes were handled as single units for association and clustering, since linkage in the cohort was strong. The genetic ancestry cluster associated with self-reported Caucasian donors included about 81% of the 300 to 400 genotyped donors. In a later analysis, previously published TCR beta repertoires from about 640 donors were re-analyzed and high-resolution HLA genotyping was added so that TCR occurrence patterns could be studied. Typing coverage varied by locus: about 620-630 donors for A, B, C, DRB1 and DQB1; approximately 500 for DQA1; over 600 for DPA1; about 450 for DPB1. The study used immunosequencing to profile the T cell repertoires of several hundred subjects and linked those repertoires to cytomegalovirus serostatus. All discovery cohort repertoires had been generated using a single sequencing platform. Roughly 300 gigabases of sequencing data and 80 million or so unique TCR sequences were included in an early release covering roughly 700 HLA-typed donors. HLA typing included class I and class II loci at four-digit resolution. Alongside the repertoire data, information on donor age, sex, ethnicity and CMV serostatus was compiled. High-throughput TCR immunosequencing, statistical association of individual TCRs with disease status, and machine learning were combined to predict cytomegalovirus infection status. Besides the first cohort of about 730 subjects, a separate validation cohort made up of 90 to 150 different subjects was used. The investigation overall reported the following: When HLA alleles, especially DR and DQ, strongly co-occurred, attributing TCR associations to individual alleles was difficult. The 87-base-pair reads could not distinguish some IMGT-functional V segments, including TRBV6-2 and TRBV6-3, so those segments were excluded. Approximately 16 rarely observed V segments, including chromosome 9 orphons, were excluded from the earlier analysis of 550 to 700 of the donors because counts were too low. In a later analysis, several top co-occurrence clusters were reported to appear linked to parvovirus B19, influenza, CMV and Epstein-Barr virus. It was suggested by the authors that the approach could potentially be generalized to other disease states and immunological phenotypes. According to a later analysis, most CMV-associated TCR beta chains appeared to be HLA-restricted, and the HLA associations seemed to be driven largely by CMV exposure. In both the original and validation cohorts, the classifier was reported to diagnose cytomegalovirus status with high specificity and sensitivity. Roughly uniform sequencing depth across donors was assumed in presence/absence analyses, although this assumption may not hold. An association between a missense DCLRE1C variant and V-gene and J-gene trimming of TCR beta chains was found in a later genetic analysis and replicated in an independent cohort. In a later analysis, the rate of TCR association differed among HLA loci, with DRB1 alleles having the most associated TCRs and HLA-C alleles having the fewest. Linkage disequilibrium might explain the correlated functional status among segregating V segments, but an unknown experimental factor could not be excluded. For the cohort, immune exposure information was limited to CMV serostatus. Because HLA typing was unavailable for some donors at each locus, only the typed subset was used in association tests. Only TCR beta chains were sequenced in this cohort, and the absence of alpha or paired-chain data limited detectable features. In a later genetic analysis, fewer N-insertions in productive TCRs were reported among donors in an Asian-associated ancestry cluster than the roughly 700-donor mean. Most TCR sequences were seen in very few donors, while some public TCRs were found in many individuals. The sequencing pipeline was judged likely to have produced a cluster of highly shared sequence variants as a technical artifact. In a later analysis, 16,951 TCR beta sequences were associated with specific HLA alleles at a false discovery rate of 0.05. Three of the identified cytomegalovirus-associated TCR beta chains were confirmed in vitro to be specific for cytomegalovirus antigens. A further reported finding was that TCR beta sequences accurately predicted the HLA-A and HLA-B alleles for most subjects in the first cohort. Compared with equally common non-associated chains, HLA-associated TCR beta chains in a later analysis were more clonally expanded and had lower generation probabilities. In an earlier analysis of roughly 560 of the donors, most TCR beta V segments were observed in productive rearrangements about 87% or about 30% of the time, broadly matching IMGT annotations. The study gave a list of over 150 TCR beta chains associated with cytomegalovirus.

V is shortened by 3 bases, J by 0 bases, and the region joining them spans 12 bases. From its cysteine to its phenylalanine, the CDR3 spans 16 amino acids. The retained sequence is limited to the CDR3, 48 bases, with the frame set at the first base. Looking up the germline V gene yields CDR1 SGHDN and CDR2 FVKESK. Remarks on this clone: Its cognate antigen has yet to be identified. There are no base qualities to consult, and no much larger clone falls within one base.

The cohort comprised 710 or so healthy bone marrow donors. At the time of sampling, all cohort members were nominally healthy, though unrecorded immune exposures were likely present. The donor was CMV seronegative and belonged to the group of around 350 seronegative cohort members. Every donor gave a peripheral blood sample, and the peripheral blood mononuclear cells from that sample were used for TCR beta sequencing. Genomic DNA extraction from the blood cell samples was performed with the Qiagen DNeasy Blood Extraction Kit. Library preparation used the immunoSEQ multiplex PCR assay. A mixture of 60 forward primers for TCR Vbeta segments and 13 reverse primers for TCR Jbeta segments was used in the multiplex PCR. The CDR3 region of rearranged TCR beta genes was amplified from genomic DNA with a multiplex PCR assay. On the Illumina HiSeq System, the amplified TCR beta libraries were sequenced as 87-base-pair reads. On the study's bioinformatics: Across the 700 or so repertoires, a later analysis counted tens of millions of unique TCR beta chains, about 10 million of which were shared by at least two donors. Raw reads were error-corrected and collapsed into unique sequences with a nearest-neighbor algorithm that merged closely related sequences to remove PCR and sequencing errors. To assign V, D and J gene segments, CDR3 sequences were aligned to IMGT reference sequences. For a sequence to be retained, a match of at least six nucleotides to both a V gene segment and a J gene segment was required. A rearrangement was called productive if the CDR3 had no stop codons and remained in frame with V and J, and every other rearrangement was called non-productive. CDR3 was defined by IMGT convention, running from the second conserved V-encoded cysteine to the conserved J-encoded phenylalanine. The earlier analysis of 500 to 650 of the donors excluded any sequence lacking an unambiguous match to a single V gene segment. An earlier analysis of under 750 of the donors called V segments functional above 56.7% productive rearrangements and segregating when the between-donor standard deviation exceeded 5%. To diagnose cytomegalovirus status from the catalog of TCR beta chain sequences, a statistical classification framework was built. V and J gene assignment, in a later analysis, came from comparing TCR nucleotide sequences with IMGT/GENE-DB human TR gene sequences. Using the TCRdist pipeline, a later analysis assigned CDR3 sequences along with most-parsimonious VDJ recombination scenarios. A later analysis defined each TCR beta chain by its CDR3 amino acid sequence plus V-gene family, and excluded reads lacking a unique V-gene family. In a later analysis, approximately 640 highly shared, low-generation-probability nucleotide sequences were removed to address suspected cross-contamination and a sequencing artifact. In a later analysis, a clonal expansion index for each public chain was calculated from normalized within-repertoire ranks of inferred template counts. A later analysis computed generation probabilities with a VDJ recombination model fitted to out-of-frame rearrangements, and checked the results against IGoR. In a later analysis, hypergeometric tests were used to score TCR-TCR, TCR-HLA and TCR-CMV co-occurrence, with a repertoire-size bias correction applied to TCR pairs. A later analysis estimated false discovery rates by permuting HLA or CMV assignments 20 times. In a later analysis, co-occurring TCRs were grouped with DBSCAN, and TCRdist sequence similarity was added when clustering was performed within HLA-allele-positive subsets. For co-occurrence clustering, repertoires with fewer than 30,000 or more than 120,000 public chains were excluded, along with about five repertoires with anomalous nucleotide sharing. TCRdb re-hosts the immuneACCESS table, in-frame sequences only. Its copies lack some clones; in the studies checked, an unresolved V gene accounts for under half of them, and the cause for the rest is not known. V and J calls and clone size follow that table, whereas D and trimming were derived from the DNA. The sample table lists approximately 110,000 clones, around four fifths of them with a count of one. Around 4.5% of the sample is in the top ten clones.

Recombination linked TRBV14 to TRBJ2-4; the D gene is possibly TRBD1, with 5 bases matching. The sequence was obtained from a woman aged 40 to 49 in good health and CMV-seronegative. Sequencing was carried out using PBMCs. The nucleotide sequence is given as TGTGCCAGCAGCCACGACAGATCTCTAGCCAAAAACATTCAGTACTTC. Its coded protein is CASSHDRSLAKNIQYF.